A single sample is the source of the 28 T cell receptor beta chains below, sequenced in a study of monozygotic twins with inflammatory bowel disease. After re-calling the 5' RACE reads, TCRdb lists one entry per CDR3 protein, DNA absent. Its listing shows around 400,000 distinct CDR3 sequences. The sequenced sample consisted of blood. The source is a human donor with ulcerative colitis or Crohn's disease, or a healthy co-twin of an affected twin (not recorded which).

J is TRBJ2-1 and V is TRBV30; the TCRdb call, TRBD1, lacks DNA for checking. The length of the CDR3 is 16 residues. CDR1 GTSNPN and CDR2 SVGIG come from the germline V gene (reference sequence). The chain's CDR3 is CAWSVGGTNSYNEQFF.

The chain recombines TRBV6-5 with TRBJ2-2. The CDR3 contains 11 residues. Germline V gives CDR1 MNHEY, CDR2 SVGAGI. CDR3: CASRTNRELFF.

The gene calls are TRBV20-1 and TRBJ2-7; TCRdb designates TRBD1, a call that cannot be tested without DNA. CDR3 size: 16 residues. The germline V gene has CDR1 DFQATT and CDR2 SNEGSKA (reference sequence). The chain's CDR3 is CSARIMAGLASYEQYF.

V gene TRBV20-1 combines with J gene TRBJ2-1; lacking DNA, the TRBD1 call made by TCRdb goes unchecked. The length of the CDR3 is 15 residues. Per germline, CDR1 DFQATT and CDR2 SNEGSKA (reference sequence). CDR3 amino acids: CSARGDRGTLNEQFF.

The chain employs TRBV10-3 and TRBJ1-2. CDR1 is ENHRY and CDR2 is SYGVKD in the germline V gene. The CDR3 contains 12 residues. CDR3 residues: CAISEAGYGYTF.

The J gene is TRBJ2-7, the V gene TRBV19; lacking DNA, the TRBD1 call made by TCRdb goes unchecked. Germline loops: CDR1 LNHDA, CDR2 SQIVND (reference sequence). There are 15 residues in the CDR3. This CDR3 reads CASSVQGQASYEQYF.

The chain has TRBV2 and TRBJ2-1. This CDR3 is 14 amino acids long. The germline gives CDR1 SNHLY, CDR2 FYNNEI. The CDR3 here is CASLAVSSYNEQFF.

The chain recombines TRBV7-9 with TRBJ1-1. CDR1 SEHNR and CDR2 FQNEAQ come from the germline V gene (reference sequence). This CDR3 spans 14 amino acids. CDR3 region: CASSSAFGNTEAFF.

This rearrangement joins TRBV7-9 to TRBJ2-1; TCRdb's assignment of TRBD2 cannot be checked, as there is no DNA. CDR3 length equals 13 residues. Per germline, CDR1 SEHNR and CDR2 FQNEAQ (reference sequence). The CDR3: CASSLEGNNEQFF. The complete variable domain, with remaining parts taken from reference TRBV7-9 and TRBJ2-1, reads DTGVSQNPRHKITKRGQNVTFRCDPISEHNRLYWYRQTLGQGPEFLTYFQNEAQLEKSRLLSDRFSAERPKGSFSTLEIQRTEQGDSAMYLCASSLEGNNEQFFGPGTRLTVL.

This chain links TRBV7-2 with TRBJ1-3. CDR3 size: 13 residues. CDR1 is SGHTA and CDR2 is FQGNSA in the germline V gene. The CDR3 sequence: CASSLASRNTIYF.

This sequence joins TRBV10-3 and TRBJ1-1; TCRdb reports TRBD1, a call that lacks DNA to check it against. The CDR3 contains 15 residues. Germline V lookup: CDR1 ENHRY, CDR2 SYGVKD. The CDR3 loop reads CAISEWGQGRTEAFF.

The CDR3 region is CASSEAPLGTYATNEKLFF. V gene TRBV2 combines with J gene TRBJ1-4. The CDR3 has 19 amino acids. The germline gives CDR1 SNHLY, CDR2 FYNNEI. Looking up the rest from reference TRBV2 and TRBJ1-4 gives the full variable domain: EPEVTQTPSHQVTQMGQEVILRCVPISNHLYFYWYRQILGQKVEFLVSFYNNEISEKSEIFDDQFSVERPDGSNFTLKIRSTKLEDSAMYFCASSEAPLGTYATNEKLFFGSGTQLSVL.

The chain combines TRBV11-2 with TRBJ1-3. The CDR3 is made up of 12 amino acids. Germline values: CDR1 SGHAT, CDR2 FQNNGV. CDR3 sequence: CASSQAGNTIYF. The variable domain in full, completed from reference TRBV11-2 and TRBJ1-3, reads EAGVAQSPRYKIIEKRQSVAFWCNPISGHATLYWYQQILGQGPKLLIQFQNNGVVDDSQLPKDRFSAERLKGVDSTLKIQPAKLEDSAVYLCASSQAGNTIYFGEGSWLTVV.

The chain has TRBV27 and TRBJ1-2. CDR1 and CDR2 (germline): MNHEY, SMNVEV (reference sequence). The length of the CDR3 is 14 residues. The CDR3: CASSFSRGGGGYTF.

CDR3 amino acids: CASSSTISPSDTQYF. The chain recombines TRBV6-1 with TRBJ2-3; the TCRdb D gene call, TRBD1, has no DNA to confirm it. Looked up from germline, CDR1 is MNHNS and CDR2 is SASEGT. This CDR3 has 15 residues.

This chain joins TRBV5-1 and TRBJ2-6; absent DNA, TCRdb's TRBD2 call cannot be checked. Germline V gene sequence: CDR1 SGHRS, CDR2 YFSETQ. This CDR3 is 17 amino acids long. The CDR3 spells CASSPRSVLSGANVLTF. Together with reference TRBV5-1 and TRBJ2-6, the CDR3 gives the full variable domain: KAGVTQTPRYLIKTRGQQVTLSCSPISGHRSVSWYQQTPGQGLQFLFEYFSETQRNKGNFPGRFSGRQFSNSRSEMNVSTLELGDSALYLCASSPRSVLSGANVLTFGAGSRLTVL.

The chain links TRBV28 to TRBJ2-2; TCRdb selects TRBD2, and the lack of DNA leaves this call unchecked. CDR1 and CDR2 (germline): MDHEN, SYDVKM. The CDR3 contains 13 residues. The CDR3 region is CASREGHTGELFF.

This rearrangement joins TRBV6-1 to TRBJ2-1; TCRdb's D call of TRBD2 is untestable without DNA. The V gene's germline CDR1 is MNHNS and CDR2 SASEGT. The CDR3 extends over 17 amino acids. CDR3 amino acids: CASKLLPDGRAYNEQFF.

The rearrangement joins TRBV28 to TRBJ2-3; TCRdb calls TRBD1, which cannot be checked without DNA. CDR1 is MDHEN, CDR2 SYDVKM, per germline. The CDR3 contains 15 residues. CDR3 sequence: CASSRQGIAADTQYF.

The chain combines TRBV7-9 with TRBJ2-1. The CDR3 loop spans 15 amino acids. Germline V gene lookup returns CDR1 SEHNR and CDR2 FQNEAQ (reference sequence). CDR3: CASSSPKLGYNEQFF.

This rearrangement joins TRBV6-1 to TRBJ2-3; TCRdb returns TRBD2, unconfirmable since there is no DNA. CDR1 is MNHNS, CDR2 SASEGT, per germline. This CDR3 contains 18 residues. The CDR3 here is CASIPLGSRGFYTDTQYF.

The CDR3 region is CASTVTSYNEQFF. The chain combines TRBV12-3 or TRBV12-4 with TRBJ2-1; the TCRdb D gene call, TRBD2, has no DNA to confirm it. CDR3 length equals 13 residues.

CDR3 protein: CASSAGAGNPRETQYF. The rearrangement links TRBV7-9 to TRBJ2-5; TCRdb's D gene call, TRBD1, goes unchecked for lack of DNA. Germline CDR1 SEHNR, CDR2 FQNEAQ (reference sequence). The CDR3 has 16 residues.

The V and J genes are TRBV6-1 and TRBJ1-5. Germline V CDR1 and CDR2: MNHNS, SASEGT. The CDR3 sequence is 15 residues long. The CDR3 region is CASSDNGYSNQPQHF.

V gene TRBV21-1 combines with J gene TRBJ1-6; with no DNA, the TCRdb D assignment of TRBD1 cannot be verified. TRBV21-1 is a recognized pseudogene. The CDR3 spans 13 residues. CDR3 loop: CAPRARGPSPLHF.

V gene TRBV5-1 combines with J gene TRBJ2-2. The CDR3 has 17 amino acids. CDR1 SGHRS and CDR2 YFSETQ come from the germline V gene. CDR3: CASSLAFDRLNTGELFF.

The chain couples TRBV20-1 to TRBJ1-2; TCRdb calls TRBD1, which cannot be checked without DNA. Germline CDR1 DFQATT, CDR2 SNEGSKA (reference sequence). This CDR3 has 17 amino acids. CDR3 loop: CSARRLEGANILRGYTF.

The chain is built from TRBV20-1 and TRBJ2-2; TCRdb's D gene call, TRBD2, goes unchecked for lack of DNA. CDR3 length: 14 amino acids. The germline CDR1 and CDR2 sequences are DFQATT and SNEGSKA (reference sequence). CDR3 residues: CSARRRVNTGELFF.